This record covers a single T cell receptor beta chain. Its target antigen remains unknown. Per-base quality was not reported, and no clone a single base away is much larger than it. V trim: 4 bases; J trim: 2 bases; unmatched bases: 3. CDR1 and CDR2, looked up from the germline V gene, are MRHNA and SNTAGT. There are 15 amino acids in the CDR3, from cysteine to phenylalanine inclusive. The retained sequence is limited to the CDR3, 45 bases, with the frame set at the first base. These data come from a study of somatic mutations in cytotoxic T cells in rheumatoid arthritis (dated by TCRdb to about 2017). In terms of the full investigation: Patient peripheral blood (less than 31 ml EDTA) was drawn right after diagnosis and before any treatment started. A FACSAria II or Sony SH800 was used to flow-sort some V beta antibody-stained T-cell populations at nearly 100% purity, and TCRB sequencing was also done on sorted V beta1+ cells. The study asked whether expanded CD8+ T-cell clones in newly diagnosed, untreated rheumatoid arthritis carry somatic mutations, and used TCRB deep sequencing to characterize clonality. For 65 to 70 rheumatoid arthritis patients and 20 or so healthy controls, TCRB deep sequencing was carried out. Median age was essentially the same in the patient group and the control group.

Positive magnetic bead selection on an AutoMACS was used to isolate CD4+ and CD8+ cells, with flow cytometry used to check purity. A TCR V beta antibody panel was used in flow cytometry to screen first for clonal expansions, which were then characterized by TCRB deep sequencing of sorted CD8+ fractions. Ficoll-Paque PLUS density gradient separation was used to isolate peripheral blood mononuclear cells. Nucleospin Tissue or Tissue XS kits were used to extract DNA from CD4-enriched, CD8-enriched or PBMC samples, and a Qubit 2.0 fluorometer was used for quantification. Results the study describes overall, beyond this receptor: The finding that TRBV07 was slightly underrepresented in patients was left unadjusted for multiple comparisons. The antigen targets of the expanded CD8+ clones were unknown, and absence from virus-specific databases did not rule out viral specificity. Several identical CD8+ TCRB sequences were found in both blood and synovial fluid, and in 8 of 65 patients the largest CD8+ clone exceeded 20% of CD8+ cells. Healthy controls showed no age-related increase in CD8+ clonality, whereas patients did (Spearman r of about 0.52). Rheumatoid arthritis patients and age-matched healthy controls did not significantly differ in CD8+ T-cell clonality.

TCRB CDR3 sequencing used the immunoSEQ assay on genomic DNA. In the paper's pipeline: When patient CD8+ clones exceeding 1% were checked against published virus-specific TCRB sequences, only a few matched. The analyses included only productive TCRB rearrangements. Clonality was calculated as a Shannon entropy-based productive clonality index, and a clone was defined by a unique TCRB CDR3 sequence. Repertoire overlap for a pair of samples was computed from each clone's template counts relative to total templates per sample. Flow cytometry-measured V-gene usage correlated with V-gene usage from TCRB sequencing, with a Spearman r of less than 0.65. Sourced from immuneACCESS, this table was stored by TCRdb with only in-frame sequences that have V and J called. A share of the clones is absent; for the studies checked, an unresolved V gene accounts for under half, and the remainder has no known explanation. Clonal size and the V and J genes are those of that table, whereas D and trimming came from the DNA. Present in this sample are thousands of clones, around three quarters of which were seen just once. The ten largest clones add up to 30% to 35% of the sample.

This chain is built from TRBV6-4 and TRBJ2-2; 8 central nucleotides agree with TRBD2. Input material: CD8+ T cells sorted from blood. This TCR came from an older woman with rheumatoid arthritis. The CDR3 protein is CASSVAGGNTGELFF. The nucleotides are TGTGCCAGCAGTGTTGCGGGGGGAAACACCGGGGAGCTGTTTTTT.